This entry features one T cell receptor beta chain sequence. What it recognizes is unknown. Other DNA sequences in this specimen translate into the identical CDR3. TCRdb's copy holds only in-frame clones and misses some; the assay was immunoSEQ multiplex PCR. This table holds approximately 100,000 clones, 93% found once. The data are from a study of siplizumab effects on memory and regulatory T cells. Whole-study results and caveats: Suppressive activity of Tregs proliferating in siplizumab cultures remained unconfirmed.

This CDR3 spans 12 amino acids. Germline V gene lookup returns CDR1 SGHRS and CDR2 YFSETQ. Deletions cut 0 bases from V and 8 bases from J, with 8 bases between. The sequenced sample consisted of non-Treg CD4+ T cells sorted from blood. The sequence came from a human donor in good health. The rearrangement links TRBV5-1 to TRBJ1-2, with D maybe TRBD1 (6 bases). The CDR3 spells CASSLDREGYTF. As DNA, the CDR3 is TGCGCCAGCAGCTTGGACAGGGAGGGCTACACCTTC.